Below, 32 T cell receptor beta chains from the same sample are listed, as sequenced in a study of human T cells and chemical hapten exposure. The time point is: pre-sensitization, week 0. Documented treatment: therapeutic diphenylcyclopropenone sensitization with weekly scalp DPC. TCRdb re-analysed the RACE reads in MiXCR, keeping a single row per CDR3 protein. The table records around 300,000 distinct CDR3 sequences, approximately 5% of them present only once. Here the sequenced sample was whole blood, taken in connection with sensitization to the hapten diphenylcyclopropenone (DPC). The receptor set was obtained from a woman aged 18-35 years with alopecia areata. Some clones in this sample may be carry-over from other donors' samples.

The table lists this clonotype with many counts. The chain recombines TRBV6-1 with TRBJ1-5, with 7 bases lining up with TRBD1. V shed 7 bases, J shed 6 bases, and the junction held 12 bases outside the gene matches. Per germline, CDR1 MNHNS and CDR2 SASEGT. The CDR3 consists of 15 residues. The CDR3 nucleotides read TGTGCCAGCACTAGACAGGGCGTAAGTTCTCAGCCCCAGCATTTT. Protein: CASTRQGVSSQPQHF.

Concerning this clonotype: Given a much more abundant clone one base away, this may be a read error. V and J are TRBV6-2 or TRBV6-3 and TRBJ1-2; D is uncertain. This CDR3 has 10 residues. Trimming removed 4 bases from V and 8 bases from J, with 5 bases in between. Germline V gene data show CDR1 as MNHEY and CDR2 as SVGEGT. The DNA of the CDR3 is TGTGCCAGCAGTTCTGGCGGCTACACCTTC. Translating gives CASSSGGYTF.

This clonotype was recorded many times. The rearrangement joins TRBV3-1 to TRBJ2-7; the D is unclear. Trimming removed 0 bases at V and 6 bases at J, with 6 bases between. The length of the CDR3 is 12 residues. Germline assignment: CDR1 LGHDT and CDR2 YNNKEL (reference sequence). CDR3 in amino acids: CASSQDQVEQYF. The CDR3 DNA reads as TGTGCCAGCAGCCAAGATCAGGTCGAGCAGTACTTC.

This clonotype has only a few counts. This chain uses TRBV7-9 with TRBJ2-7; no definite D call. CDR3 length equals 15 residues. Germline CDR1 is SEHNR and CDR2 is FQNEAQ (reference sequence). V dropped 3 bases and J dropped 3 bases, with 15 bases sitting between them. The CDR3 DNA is TGTGCCAGCAGCTTTGACACTTTTAGGGACTACGAGCAGTACTTC. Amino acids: CASSFDTFRDYEQYF. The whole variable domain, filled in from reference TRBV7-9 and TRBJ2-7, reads DTGVSQNPRHKITKRGQNVTFRCDPISEHNRLYWYRQTLGQGPEFLTYFQNEAQLEKSRLLSDRFSAERPKGSFSTLEIQRTEQGDSAMYLCASSFDTFRDYEQYFGPGTRLTVT.

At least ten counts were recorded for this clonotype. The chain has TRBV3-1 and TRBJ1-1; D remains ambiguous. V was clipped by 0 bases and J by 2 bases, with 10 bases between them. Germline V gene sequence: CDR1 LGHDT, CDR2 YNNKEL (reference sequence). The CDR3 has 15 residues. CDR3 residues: CASSQDFRDNTEAFF. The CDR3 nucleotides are TGTGCCAGCAGCCAAGATTTCCGAGATAACACTGAAGCTTTCTTT.

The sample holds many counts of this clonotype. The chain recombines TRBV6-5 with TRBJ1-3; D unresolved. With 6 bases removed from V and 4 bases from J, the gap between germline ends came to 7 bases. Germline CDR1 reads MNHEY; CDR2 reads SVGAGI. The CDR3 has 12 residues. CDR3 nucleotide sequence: TGTGCCAGCAGGGGCGCCGGAAACACCATATATTTT. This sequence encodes CASRGAGNTIYF.

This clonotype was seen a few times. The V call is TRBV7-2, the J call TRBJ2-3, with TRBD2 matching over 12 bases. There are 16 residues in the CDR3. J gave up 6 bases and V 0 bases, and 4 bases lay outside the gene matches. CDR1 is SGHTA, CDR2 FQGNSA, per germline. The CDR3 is CASSLAPSGGADTQYF. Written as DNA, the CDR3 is TGTGCCAGCAGCTTAGCCCCTAGCGGGGGGGCCGATACGCAGTATTTT.

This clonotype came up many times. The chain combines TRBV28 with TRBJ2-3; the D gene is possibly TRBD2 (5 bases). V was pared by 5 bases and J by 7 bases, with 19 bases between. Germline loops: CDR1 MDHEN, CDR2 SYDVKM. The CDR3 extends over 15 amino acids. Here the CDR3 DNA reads TGTGCCAGCAGTCCCATTACCGCCATCGGGAATACGCAGTATTTT. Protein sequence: CASSPITAIGNTQYF.

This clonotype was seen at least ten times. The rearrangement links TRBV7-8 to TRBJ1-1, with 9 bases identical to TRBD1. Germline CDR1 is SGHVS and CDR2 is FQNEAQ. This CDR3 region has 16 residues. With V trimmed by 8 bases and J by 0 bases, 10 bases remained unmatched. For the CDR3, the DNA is TGTGCCAGCTCTTCTAGACAGGGGGGTATGAACACTGAAGCTTTCTTT. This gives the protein CASSSRQGGMNTEAFF. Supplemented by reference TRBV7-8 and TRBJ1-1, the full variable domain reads GAGVSQSPRYKVAKRGQDVALRCDPISGHVSLFWYQQALGQGPEFLTYFQNEAQLDKSGLPSDRFFAERPEGSVSTLKIQRTQQEDSAVYLCASSSRQGGMNTEAFFGQGTRLTVV.

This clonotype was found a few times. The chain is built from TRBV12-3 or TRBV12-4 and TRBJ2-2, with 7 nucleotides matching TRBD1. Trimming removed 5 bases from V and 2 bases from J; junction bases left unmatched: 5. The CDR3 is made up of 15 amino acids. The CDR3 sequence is CASSPRQGNTGELFF. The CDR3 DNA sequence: TGTGCCAGCAGTCCCAGACAGGGTAACACCGGGGAGCTGTTTTTT.

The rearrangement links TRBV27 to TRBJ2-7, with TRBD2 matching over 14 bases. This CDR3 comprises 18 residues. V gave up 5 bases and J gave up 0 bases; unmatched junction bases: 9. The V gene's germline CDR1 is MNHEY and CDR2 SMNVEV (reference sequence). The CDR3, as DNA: TGTGCCAGCAGTGGGGGACTAGCGGGGGCCAAAAGCTCCTACGAGCAGTACTTC. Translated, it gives CASSGGLAGAKSSYEQYF.

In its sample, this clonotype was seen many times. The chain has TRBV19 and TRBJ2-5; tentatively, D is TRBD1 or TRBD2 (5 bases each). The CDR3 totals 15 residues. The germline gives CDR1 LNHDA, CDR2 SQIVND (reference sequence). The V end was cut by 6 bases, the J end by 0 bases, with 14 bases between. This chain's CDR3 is CASRSGTAYQETQYF. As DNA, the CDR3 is TGTGCCAGTAGGTCCGGGACGGCCTACCAAGAGACCCAGTACTTC.

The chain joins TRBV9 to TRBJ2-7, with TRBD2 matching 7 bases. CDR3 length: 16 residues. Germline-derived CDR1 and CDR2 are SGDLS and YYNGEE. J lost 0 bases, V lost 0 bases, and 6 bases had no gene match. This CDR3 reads CASSVGLAESSYEQYF. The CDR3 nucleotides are TGTGCCAGCAGCGTAGGGCTAGCGGAAAGCTCCTACGAGCAGTACTTC.

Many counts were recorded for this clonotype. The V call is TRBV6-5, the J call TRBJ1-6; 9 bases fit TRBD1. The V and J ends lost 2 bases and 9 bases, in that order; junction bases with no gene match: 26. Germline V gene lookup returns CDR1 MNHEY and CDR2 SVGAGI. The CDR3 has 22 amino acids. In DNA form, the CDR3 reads TGTGCCAGCAGTTACGGTGTCATACCGGGACAGGGAGGCTTTATTACGGCTTCACCCCTCCACTTT. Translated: CASSYGVIPGQGGFITASPLHF.

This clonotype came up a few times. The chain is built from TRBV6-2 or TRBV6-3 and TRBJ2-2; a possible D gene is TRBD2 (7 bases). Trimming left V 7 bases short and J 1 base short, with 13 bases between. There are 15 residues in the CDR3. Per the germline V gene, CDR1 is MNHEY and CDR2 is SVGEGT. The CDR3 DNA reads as TGTGCCAGCAAAGGGGGGACTAAGAACACCGGGGAGCTGTTTTTT. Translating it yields CASKGGTKNTGELFF.

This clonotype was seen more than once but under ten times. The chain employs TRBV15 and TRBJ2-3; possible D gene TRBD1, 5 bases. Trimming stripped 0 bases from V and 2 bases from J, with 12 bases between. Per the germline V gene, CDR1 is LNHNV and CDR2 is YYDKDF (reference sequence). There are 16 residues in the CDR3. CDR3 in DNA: TGTGCCACCAGCAGAGATCGTGAGACAGCCACAGATACGCAGTATTTT. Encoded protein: CATSRDRETATDTQYF.

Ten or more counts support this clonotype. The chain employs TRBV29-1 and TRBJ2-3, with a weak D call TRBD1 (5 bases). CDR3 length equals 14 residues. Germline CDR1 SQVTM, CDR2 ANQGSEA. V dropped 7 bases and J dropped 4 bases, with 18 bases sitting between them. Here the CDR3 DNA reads TGCAGCGCCCAGGGTTCAGTTGCAGCAGATACGCAGTATTTT. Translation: CSAQGSVAADTQYF.

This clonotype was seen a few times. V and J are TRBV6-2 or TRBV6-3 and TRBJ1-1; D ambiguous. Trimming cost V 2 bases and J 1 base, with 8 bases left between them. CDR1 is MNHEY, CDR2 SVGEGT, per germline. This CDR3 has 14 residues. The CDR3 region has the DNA TGTGCCAGCAGTTACGGGCATCCGAACACTGAAGCTTTCTTT. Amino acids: CASSYGHPNTEAFF.

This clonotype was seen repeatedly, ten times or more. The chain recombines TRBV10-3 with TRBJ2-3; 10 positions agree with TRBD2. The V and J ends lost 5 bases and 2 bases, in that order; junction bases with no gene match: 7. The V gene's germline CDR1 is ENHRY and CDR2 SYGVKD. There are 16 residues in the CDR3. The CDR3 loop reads CAISTLAGASTDTQYF. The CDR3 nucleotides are TGTGCCATCAGTACGCTAGCGGGGGCCTCCACAGATACGCAGTATTTT.

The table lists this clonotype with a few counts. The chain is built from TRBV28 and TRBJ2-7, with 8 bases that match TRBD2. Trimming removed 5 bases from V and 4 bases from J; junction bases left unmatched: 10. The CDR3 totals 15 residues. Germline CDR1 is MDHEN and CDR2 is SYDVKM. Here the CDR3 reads CASSLTGLGAYEQYF. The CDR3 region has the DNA TGTGCCAGCAGTCTAACGGGACTAGGCGCTTACGAGCAGTACTTC. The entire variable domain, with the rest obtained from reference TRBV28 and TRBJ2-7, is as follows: DVKVTQSSRYLVKRTGEKVFLECVQDMDHENMFWYRQDPGLGLRLIYFSYDVKMKEKGDIPEGYSVSREKKERFSLILESASTNQTSMYLCASSLTGLGAYEQYFGPGTRLTVT.

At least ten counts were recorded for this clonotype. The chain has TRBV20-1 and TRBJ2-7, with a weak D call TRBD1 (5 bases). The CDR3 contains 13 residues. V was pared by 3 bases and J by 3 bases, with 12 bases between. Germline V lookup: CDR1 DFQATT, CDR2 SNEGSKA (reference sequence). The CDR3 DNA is TGCAGTGCTAGTGCAGGGATCGACTACGAGCAGTACTTC. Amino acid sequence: CSASAGIDYEQYF.

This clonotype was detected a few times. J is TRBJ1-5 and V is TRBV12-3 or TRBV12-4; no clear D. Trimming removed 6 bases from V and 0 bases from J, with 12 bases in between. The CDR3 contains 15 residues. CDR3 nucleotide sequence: TGTGCCAGCAGCTCCGACACGGGTAGCAATCAGCCCCAGCATTTT. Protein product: CASSSDTGSNQPQHF.

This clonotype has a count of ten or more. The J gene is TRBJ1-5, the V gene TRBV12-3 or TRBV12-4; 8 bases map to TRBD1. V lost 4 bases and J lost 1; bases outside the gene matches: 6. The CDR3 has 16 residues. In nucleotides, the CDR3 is TGTGCCAGCAGTTGGACAGGGTTGGGGAGCAATCAGCCCCAGCATTTT. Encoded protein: CASSWTGLGSNQPQHF.

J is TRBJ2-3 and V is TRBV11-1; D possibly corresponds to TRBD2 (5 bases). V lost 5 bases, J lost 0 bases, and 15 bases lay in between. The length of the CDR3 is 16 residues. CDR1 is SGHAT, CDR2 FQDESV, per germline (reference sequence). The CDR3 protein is CASSPDLIPSTDTQYF. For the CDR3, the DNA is TGTGCCAGCAGCCCGGACTTAATACCTAGCACAGATACGCAGTATTTT.

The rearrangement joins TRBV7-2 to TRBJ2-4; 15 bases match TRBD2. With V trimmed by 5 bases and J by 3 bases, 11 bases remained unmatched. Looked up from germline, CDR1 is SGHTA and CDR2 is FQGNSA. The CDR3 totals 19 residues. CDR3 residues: CASSPWTSGGATGKNIQYF. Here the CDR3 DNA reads TGTGCCAGCAGCCCCTGGACTAGCGGGGGGGCAACTGGCAAAAACATTCAGTACTTC.

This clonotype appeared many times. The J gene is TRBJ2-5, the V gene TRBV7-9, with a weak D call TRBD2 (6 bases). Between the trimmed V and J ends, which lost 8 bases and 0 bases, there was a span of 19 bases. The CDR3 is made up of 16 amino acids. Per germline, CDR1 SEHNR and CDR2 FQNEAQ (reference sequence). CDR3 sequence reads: CASSRFGGKDQETQYF. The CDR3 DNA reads TGTGCCAGCTCCCGCTTTGGGGGGAAAGACCAAGAGACCCAGTACTTC.

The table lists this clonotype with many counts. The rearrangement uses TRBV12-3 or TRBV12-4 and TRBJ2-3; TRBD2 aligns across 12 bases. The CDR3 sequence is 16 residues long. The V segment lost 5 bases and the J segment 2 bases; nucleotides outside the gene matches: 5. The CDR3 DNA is TGTGCCAGCAGTCCTAGCGGGGGGGCCTCCACAGATACGCAGTATTTT. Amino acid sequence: CASSPSGGASTDTQYF.

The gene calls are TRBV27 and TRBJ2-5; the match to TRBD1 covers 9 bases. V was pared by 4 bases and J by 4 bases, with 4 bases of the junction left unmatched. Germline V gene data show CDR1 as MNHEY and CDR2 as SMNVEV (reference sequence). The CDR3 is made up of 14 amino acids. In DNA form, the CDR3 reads TGTGCCAGCAGTTCAACAGGGGGCGGAGAGACCCAGTACTTC. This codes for CASSSTGGGETQYF.

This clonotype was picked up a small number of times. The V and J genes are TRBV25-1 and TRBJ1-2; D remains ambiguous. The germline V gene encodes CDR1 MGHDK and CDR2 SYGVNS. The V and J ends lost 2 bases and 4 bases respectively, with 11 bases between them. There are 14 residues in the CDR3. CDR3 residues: CASSEMEGRYGYTF. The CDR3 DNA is TGTGCCAGCAGTGAAATGGAGGGCCGCTATGGCTACACCTTC.

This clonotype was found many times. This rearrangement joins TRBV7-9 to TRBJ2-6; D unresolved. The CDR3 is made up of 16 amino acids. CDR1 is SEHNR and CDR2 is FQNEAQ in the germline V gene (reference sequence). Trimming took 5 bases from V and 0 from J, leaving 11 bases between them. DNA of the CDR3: TGTGCCAGCAGCAAAAGAGGCAGCTCTGGGGCCAACGTCCTGACTTTC. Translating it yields CASSKRGSSGANVLTF. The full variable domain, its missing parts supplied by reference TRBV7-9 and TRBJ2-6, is DTGVSQNPRHKITKRGQNVTFRCDPISEHNRLYWYRQTLGQGPEFLTYFQNEAQLEKSRLLSDRFSAERPKGSFSTLEIQRTEQGDSAMYLCASSKRGSSGANVLTFGAGSRLTVL.

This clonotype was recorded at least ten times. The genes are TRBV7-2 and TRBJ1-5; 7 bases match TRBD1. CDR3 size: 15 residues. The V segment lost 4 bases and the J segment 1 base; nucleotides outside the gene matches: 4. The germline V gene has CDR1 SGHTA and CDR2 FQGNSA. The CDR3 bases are TGTGCCAGCAGCTCTCAGGGGGTCAGCAATCAGCCCCAGCATTTT. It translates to CASSSQGVSNQPQHF.

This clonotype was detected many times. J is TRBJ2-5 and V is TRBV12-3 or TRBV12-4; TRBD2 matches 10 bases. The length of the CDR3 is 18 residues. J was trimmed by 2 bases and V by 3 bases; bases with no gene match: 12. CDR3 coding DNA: TGTGCCAGCAGTTTTGTCCTAGCGGGGGCCGCGTTTCAAGAGACCCAGTACTTC. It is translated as CASSFVLAGAAFQETQYF.